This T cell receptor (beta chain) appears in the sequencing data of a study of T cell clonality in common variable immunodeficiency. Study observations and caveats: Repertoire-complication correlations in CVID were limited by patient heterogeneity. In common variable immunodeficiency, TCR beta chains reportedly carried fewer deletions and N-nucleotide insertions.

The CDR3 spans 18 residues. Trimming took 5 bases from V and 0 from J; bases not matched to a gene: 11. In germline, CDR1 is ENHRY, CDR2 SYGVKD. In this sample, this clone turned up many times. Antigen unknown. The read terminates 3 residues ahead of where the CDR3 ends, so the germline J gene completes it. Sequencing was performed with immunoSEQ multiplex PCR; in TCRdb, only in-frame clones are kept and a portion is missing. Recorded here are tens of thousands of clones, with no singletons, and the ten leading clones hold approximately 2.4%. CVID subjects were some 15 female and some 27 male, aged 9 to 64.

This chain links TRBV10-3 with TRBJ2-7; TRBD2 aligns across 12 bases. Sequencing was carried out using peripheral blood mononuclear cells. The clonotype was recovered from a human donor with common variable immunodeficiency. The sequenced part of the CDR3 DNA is TGTGCCATCAGTAAGAATTTACTAGCGGGGGGACTCTCCTACGAG. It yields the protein CAISKNLLAGGLSYE. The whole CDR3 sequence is CAISKNLLAGGLSYEQYF.